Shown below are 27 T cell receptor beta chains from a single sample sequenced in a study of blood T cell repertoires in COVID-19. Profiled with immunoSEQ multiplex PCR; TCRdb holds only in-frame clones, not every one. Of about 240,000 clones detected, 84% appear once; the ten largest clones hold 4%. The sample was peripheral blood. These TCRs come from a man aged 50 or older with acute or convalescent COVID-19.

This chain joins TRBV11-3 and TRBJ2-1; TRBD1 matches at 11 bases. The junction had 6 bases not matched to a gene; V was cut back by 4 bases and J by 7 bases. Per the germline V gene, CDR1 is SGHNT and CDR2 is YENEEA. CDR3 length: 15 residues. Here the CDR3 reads CASSSPGQGGNEQFF. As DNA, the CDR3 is TGTGCCAGCAGCTCTCCGGGACAGGGGGGTAATGAGCAGTTCTTC.

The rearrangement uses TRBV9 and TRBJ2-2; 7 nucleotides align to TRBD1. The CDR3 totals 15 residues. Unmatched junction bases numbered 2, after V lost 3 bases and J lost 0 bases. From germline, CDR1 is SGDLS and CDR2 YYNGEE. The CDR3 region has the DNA TGTGCCAGCAGCGCCGGGACAGCGAACACCGGGGAGCTGTTTTTT. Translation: CASSAGTANTGELFF.

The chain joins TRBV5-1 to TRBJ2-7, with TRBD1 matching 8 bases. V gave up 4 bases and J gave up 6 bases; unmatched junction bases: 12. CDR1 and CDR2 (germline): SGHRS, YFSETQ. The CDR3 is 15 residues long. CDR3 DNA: TGCGCCAGCAGCACGGGACAGGCGCCCTTGGGCGAGCAGTACTTC. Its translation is CASSTGQAPLGEQYF.

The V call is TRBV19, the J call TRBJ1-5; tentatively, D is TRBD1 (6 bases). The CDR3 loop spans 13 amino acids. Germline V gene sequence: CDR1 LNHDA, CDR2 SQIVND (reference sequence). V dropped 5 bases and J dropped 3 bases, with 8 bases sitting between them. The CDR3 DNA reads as TGTGCCAGTAGTTGGGGGCTCAATCAGCCCCAGCATTTT. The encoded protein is CASSWGLNQPQHF.

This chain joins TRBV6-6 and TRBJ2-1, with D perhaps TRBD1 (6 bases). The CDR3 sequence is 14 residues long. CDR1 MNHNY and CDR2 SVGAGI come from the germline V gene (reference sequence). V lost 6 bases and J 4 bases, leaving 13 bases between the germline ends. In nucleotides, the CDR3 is TGTGCCAGCAGGGCCGGGACACTGTACAATGAGCAGTTCTTC. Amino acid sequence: CASRAGTLYNEQFF.

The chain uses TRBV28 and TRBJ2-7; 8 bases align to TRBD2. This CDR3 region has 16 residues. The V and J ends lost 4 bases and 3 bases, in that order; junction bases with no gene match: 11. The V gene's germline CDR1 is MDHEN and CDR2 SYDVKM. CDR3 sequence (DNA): TGTGCCAGCAGTTACCCCCCCGGGAGGGTAGTCTACGAGCAGTACTTC. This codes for CASSYPPGRVVYEQYF.

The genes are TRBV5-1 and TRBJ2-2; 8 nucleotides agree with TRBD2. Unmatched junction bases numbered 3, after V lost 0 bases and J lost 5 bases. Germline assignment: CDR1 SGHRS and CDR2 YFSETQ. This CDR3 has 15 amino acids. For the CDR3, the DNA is TGCGCCAGCAGCTTGGACGGGAGGGCGACCGGGGAGCTGTTTTTT. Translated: CASSLDGRATGELFF.

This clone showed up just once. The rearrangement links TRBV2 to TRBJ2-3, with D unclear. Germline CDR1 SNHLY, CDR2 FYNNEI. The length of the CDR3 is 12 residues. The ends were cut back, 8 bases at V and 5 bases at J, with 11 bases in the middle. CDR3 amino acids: CASGQSEDTQYF. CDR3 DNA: TGTGCCAGCGGGCAGTCAGAAGATACGCAGTATTTT.

The CDR3 protein is CASSHPGQKDQPQHF. The CDR3 DNA follows: TGCGCCAGCAGCCACCCGGGACAAAAGGACCAGCCCCAGCATTTT. The chain uses TRBV4-1 and TRBJ1-5; perhaps TRBD1 as D (6 bases). The V and J ends lost 3 bases and 7 bases respectively, with 16 bases between them. Germline loops: CDR1 MGHRA, CDR2 YSYEKL. The CDR3 length is 15 residues.

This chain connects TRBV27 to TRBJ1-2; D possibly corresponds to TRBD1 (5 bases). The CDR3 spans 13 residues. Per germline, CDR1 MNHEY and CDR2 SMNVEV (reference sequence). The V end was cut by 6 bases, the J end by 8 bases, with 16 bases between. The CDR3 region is CASRFAGHEGYTF. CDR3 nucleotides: TGTGCCAGCAGGTTCGCAGGACATGAGGGCTACACCTTC.

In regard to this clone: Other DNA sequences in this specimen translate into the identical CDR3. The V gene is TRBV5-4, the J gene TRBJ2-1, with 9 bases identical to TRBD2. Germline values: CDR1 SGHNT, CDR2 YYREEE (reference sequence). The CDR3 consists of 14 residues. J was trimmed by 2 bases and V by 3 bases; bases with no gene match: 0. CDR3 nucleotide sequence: TGTGCCAGCAGCTCTAGCGGGGCCTACAATGAGCAGTTCTTC. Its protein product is CASSSSGAYNEQFF.

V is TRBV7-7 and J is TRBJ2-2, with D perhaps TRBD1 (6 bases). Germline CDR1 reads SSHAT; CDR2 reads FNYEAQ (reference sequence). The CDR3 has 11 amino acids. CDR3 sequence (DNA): TGTGCGATACAGGGCACCGGGGAGCTGTTTTTT. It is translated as CAIQGTGELFF.

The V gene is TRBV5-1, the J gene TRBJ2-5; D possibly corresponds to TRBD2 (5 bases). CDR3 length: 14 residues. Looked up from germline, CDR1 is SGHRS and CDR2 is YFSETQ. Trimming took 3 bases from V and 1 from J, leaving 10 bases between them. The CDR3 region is CASSWTPFQETQYF. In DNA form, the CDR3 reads TGCGCCAGCAGCTGGACTCCGTTCCAAGAGACCCAGTACTTC. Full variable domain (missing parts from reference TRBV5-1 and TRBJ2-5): KAGVTQTPRYLIKTRGQQVTLSCSPISGHRSVSWYQQTPGQGLQFLFEYFSETQRNKGNFPGRFSGRQFSNSRSEMNVSTLELGDSALYLCASSWTPFQETQYFGPGTRLLVL.

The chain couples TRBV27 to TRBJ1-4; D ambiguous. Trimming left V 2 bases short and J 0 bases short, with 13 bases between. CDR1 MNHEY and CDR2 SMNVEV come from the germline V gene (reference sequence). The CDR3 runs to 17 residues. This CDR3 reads CASSLRGVAATNEKLFF. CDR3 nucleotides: TGTGCCAGCAGTTTACGCGGGGTAGCGGCAACTAATGAAAAACTGTTTTTT.

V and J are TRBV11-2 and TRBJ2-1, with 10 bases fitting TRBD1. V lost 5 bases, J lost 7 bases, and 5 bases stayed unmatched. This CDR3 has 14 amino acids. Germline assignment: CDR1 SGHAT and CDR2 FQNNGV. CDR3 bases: TGTGCCAGCAGCCAGTGGACAGGGGGGAATGAGCAGTTCTTC. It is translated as CASSQWTGGNEQFF. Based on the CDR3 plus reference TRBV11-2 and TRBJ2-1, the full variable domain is EAGVAQSPRYKIIEKRQSVAFWCNPISGHATLYWYQQILGQGPKLLIQFQNNGVVDDSQLPKDRFSAERLKGVDSTLKIQPAKLEDSAVYLCASSQWTGGNEQFFGPGTRLTVL.

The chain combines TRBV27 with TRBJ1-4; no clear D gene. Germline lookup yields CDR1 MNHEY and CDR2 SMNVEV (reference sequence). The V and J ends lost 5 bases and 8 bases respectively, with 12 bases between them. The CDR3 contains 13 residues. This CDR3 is CASSRQGGEKLFF. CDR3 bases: TGTGCCAGCAGTCGGCAAGGAGGGGAAAAACTGTTTTTT. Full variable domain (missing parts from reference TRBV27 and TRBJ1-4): EAQVTQNPRYLITVTGKKLTVTCSQNMNHEYMSWYRQDPGLGLRQIYYSMNVEVTDKGDVPEGYKVSRKEKRNFPLILESPSPNQTSLYFCASSRQGGEKLFFGSGTQLSVL.

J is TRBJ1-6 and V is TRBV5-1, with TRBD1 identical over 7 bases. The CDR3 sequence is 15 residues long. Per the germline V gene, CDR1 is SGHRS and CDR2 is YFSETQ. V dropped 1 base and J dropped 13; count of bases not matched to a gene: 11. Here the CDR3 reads CASSLTQSRDSPLHF. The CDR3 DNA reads TGCGCCAGCAGCTTGACTCAATCCCGGGACAGTCCCCTCCACTTT.

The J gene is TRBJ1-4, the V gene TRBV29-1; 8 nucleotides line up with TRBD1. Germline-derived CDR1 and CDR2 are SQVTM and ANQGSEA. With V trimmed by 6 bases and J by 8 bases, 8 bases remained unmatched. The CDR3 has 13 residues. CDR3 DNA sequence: TGCAGCGTGGCCCAGGGGGCGGGAGAAAAACTGTTTTTT. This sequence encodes CSVAQGAGEKLFF.

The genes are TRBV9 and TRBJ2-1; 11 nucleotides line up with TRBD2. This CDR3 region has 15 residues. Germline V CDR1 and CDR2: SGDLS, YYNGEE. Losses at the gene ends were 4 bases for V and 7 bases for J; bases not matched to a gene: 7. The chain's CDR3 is CASSSLAGGMNEQFF. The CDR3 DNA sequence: TGTGCCAGCAGCTCTTTAGCGGGAGGGATGAATGAGCAGTTCTTC.

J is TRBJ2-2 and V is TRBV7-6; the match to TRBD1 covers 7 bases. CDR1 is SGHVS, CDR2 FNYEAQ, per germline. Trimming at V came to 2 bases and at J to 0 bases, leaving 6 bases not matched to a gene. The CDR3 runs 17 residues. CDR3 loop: CASSLRQGYANTGELFF. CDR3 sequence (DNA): TGTGCCAGCAGCTTAAGACAGGGATATGCGAACACCGGGGAGCTGTTTTTT.

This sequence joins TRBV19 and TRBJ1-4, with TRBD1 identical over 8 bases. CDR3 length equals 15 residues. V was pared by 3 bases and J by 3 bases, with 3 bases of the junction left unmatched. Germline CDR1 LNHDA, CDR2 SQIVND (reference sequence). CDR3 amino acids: CASSMMTGANEKLFF. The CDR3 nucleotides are TGTGCCAGTAGTATGATGACAGGGGCTAATGAAAAACTGTTTTTT.

The CDR3 loop reads CASSPRGFGQPQHF. The CDR3 region has the DNA TGTGCCAGCAGTCCCCGGGGGTTTGGTCAGCCCCAGCATTTT. The V gene is TRBV27, the J gene TRBJ1-5, with D perhaps TRBD1 (5 bases). V was shortened by 5 bases and J by 6 bases, with 14 bases between the two germline ends. The V gene's germline CDR1 is MNHEY and CDR2 SMNVEV (reference sequence). The CDR3 is 14 amino acids.

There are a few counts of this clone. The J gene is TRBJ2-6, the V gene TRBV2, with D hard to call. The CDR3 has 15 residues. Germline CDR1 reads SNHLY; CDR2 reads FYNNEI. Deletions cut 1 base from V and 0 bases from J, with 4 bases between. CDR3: CASSEVNSGANVLTF. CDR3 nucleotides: TGTGCCAGCAGTGAAGTTAACTCTGGGGCCAACGTCCTGACTTTC.

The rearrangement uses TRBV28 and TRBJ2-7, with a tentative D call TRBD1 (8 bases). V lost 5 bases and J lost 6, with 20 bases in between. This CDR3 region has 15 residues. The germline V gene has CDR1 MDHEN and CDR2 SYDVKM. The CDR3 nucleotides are TGTGCCAGCAGTCCGTCCGGCACAGGGGGGGCCGAGCAGTACTTC. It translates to CASSPSGTGGAEQYF.

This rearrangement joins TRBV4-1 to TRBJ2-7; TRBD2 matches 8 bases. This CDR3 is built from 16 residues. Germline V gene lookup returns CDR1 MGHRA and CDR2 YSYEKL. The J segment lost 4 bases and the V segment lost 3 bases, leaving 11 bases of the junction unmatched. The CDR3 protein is CASSQILGLGEYEQYF. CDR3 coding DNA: TGCGCCAGCAGCCAGATTTTGGGACTAGGGGAATACGAGCAGTACTTC.

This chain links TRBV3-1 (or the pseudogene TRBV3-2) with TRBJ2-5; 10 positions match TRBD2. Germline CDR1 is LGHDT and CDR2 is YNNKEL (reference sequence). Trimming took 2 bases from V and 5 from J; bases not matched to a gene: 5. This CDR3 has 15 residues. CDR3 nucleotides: TGTGCCAGCAGCCAATGGACTAGCGGTGGGGAGACCCAGTACTTC. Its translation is CASSQWTSGGETQYF.

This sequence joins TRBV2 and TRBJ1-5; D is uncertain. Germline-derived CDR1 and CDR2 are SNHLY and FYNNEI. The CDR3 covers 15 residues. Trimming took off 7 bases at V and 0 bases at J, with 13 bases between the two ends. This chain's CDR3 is CASTREFYSNQPQHF. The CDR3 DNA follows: TGTGCCAGCACCCGGGAATTCTATAGCAATCAGCCCCAGCATTTT.